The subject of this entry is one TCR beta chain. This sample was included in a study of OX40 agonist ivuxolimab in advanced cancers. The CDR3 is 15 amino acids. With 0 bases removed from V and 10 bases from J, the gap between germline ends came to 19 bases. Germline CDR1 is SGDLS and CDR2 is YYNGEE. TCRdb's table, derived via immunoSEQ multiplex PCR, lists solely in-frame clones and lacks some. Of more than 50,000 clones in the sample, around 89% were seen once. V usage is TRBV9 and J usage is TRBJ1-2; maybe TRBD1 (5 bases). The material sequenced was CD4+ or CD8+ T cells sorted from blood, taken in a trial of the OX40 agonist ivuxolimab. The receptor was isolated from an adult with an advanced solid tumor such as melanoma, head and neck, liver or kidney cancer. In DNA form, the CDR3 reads TGTGCCAGCAGCGTAGGGGATGGGGGACCAAGGGACTACACCTTC. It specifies CASSVGDGGPRDYTF. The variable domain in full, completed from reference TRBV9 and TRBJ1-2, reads DSGVTQTPKHLITATGQRVTLRCSPRSGDLSVYWYQQSLDQGLQFLIQYYNGEERAKGNILERFSAQQFPDLHSELNLSSLELGDSALYFCASSVGDGGPRDYTFGSGTRLTVV.